This passage covers 20 T cell receptor beta chains from one sample sequenced in a study of T cells after yellow fever vaccination. TCRdb ran MiXCR on the 5' RACE reads and lists one entry per CDR3 protein. The sample holds under 250,000 distinct CDR3 sequences, around 3.1% seen once. Sequences were derived from CD4+ T cells sorted from PBMCs, sampled 10 days after the yellow fever booster vaccination. The receptor set was obtained from a man aged 18 to 30 who received the YFV17D yellow fever vaccine.

The V gene is TRBV5-5, the J gene TRBJ1-6; TRBD1 agrees at 12 bases. Germline assignment: CDR1 SGHKS and CDR2 YYEKEE (reference sequence). The length of the CDR3 is 17 residues. Losses at the gene ends were 3 bases for V and 10 bases for J; bases not matched to a gene: 11. The CDR3 bases are TGTGCCAGCAGCTGGGACAGGGGGCCCAACACGCTGTCACCCCTCCACTTT. It encodes CASSWDRGPNTLSPLHF.

This clonotype was recorded many times. The chain couples TRBV6-6 to TRBJ2-7, with D uncertain. The V gene's germline CDR1 is MNHNY and CDR2 SVGAGI (reference sequence). V was pared by 2 bases and J by 0 bases, with 11 bases between. CDR3 length equals 15 residues. The CDR3 is CASSYEERPSYEQYV. As DNA, the CDR3 is TGTGCCAGCAGTTACGAGGAAAGGCCCTCCTACGAGCAGTACGTC.

This clonotype was counted many times. The chain recombines TRBV4-2 with TRBJ2-4; TRBD2 matches 8 bases. The V segment lost 4 bases and the J segment 1 base; nucleotides outside the gene matches: 6. The germline V gene encodes CDR1 LGHNA and CDR2 YNFKEQ. This CDR3 region has 16 residues. CDR3 sequence (DNA): TGTGCCAGCAGCCTTGGGAGCGGGGGTGCCAAAAACATTCAGTACTTC. This gives the protein CASSLGSGGAKNIQYF.

The V gene is TRBV5-1, the J gene TRBJ2-5; TRBD2 matches 8 bases. The junction had 2 bases not matched to a gene; V was cut back by 0 bases and J by 1 base. The germline CDR1 and CDR2 sequences are SGHRS and YFSETQ. The CDR3 has 15 amino acids. In nucleotides, the CDR3 is TGCGCCAGCAGCTTGGGGACTAGCAGCCAAGAGACCCAGTACTTC. It codes for CASSLGTSSQETQYF.

This clonotype was detected only a few times. This sequence joins TRBV7-2 and TRBJ2-5; 7 bases fit TRBD2. V was pared by 2 bases and J by 5 bases, with 5 bases of the junction left unmatched. CDR1 is SGHTA, CDR2 FQGNSA, per germline. The CDR3 totals 14 residues. CDR3 in amino acids: CASSLMGTTETQYF. The CDR3 DNA sequence: TGTGCCAGCAGCTTAATGGGGACTACTGAGACCCAGTACTTC.

The chain employs TRBV5-5 and TRBJ1-1, with D possibly matching TRBD1 (5 bases). CDR1 and CDR2 from the germline V gene are SGHKS and YYEKEE (reference sequence). CDR3 size: 16 residues. V was shortened by 2 bases and J by 1 base, with 15 bases between the two germline ends. The CDR3 spells CASSLGTMRPNTEAFF. The CDR3 bases are TGTGCCAGCAGCTTAGGGACGATGCGCCCGAACACTGAAGCTTTCTTT.

This clonotype was counted many times. The DNA for the CDR3 is TGTGCCAGCAGCACCTACCCCCAAGAGACCCAGTACTTC. It specifies CASSTYPQETQYF. V usage is TRBV11-2 and J usage is TRBJ2-5, with D unclear. The germline V gene has CDR1 SGHAT and CDR2 FQNNGV. V lost 5 bases and J lost 1, with 8 bases in between. The CDR3 totals 13 residues.

The table lists this clonotype with many counts. The rearrangement links TRBV5-1 to TRBJ2-7; 9 bases map to TRBD2. CDR1 SGHRS and CDR2 YFSETQ come from the germline V gene. CDR3 size: 14 residues. Trimming removed 1 base from V and 3 bases from J; junction bases left unmatched: 2. Here the CDR3 DNA reads TGCGCCAGCAGCTTGAGCGGGGGGAACTACGAGCAGTACGTC. Its protein product is CASSLSGGNYEQYV.

This clonotype was seen many times. The J gene is TRBJ2-1, the V gene TRBV20-1; no clear D. The CDR3 sequence is 10 residues long. V was trimmed by 3 bases and J by 5 bases, leaving 2 bases between them. CDR1 and CDR2 (germline): DFQATT, SNEGSKA (reference sequence). In DNA, the CDR3 is TGCAGTGCTAGGAACAATGAGCAGTTCTTC. Translated, it gives CSARNNEQFF.

The chain is built from TRBV6-6 and TRBJ2-7; no clear D gene. Trimming pared 6 bases from V and 9 bases from J, leaving 15 bases between. The CDR3 has 12 amino acids. Germline lookup yields CDR1 MNHNY and CDR2 SVGAGI (reference sequence). The CDR3 nucleotides read TGTGCCAGCAGCCCCCCCGGACGGTTGCAGTACTTC. Its translation is CASSPPGRLQYF.

The rearrangement joins TRBV15 to TRBJ1-2; no firm D call. The CDR3 runs 13 residues. Trimming removed 0 bases from V and 5 bases from J, with 7 bases in between. Germline V gene lookup returns CDR1 LNHNV and CDR2 YYDKDF (reference sequence). CDR3 in DNA: TGTGCCACCAGCAGAGACGGGGTTTATGGCTACACCTTC. Translation: CATSRDGVYGYTF.

This clonotype came up many times. This CDR3 is CASSLEASVNLPYGYTF. DNA for the CDR3: TGCGCCAGCAGCTTGGAGGCATCAGTCAACCTACCCTATGGCTACACCTTC. The genes are TRBV5-1 and TRBJ1-2, with D unclear. The CDR3 is 17 amino acids. Germline assignment: CDR1 SGHRS and CDR2 YFSETQ. Trimming removed 0 bases from V and 4 bases from J, with 19 bases in between.

This clonotype was seen ten or more times. The genes are TRBV7-2 and TRBJ1-2, with 7 bases matching TRBD1. Per the germline V gene, CDR1 is SGHTA and CDR2 is FQGNSA. V shed 4 bases and J 6 bases; nucleotides not matched to a gene: 8. The CDR3 extends over 14 amino acids. CDR3 sequence: CASSSRTGHNGYTF. The CDR3 DNA reads as TGTGCCAGCAGCTCCCGGACAGGCCACAATGGCTACACCTTC.

This clonotype has a handful of counts. The rearrangement uses TRBV5-5 and TRBJ2-5; D uncertain. The CDR3 consists of 15 residues. CDR1 and CDR2 from the germline V gene are SGHKS and YYEKEE (reference sequence). V was clipped by 2 bases and J by 3 bases, with 14 bases between them. The CDR3 nucleotides read TGTGCCAGCAGCTTTGGTGGGTCGGATGAAGAGACCCAGTACTTC. It is translated as CASSFGGSDEETQYF.

In nucleotides, the CDR3 is TGTGCCAGCAGCTACGCTCTAGGGGCAGGGACAGATACGCAGTATTTT. It encodes CASSYALGAGTDTQYF. V and J are TRBV7-2 and TRBJ2-3; D perhaps matches TRBD1 (5 bases). Trimming removed 4 bases from V and 3 bases from J, with 17 bases in between. The length of the CDR3 is 16 residues. Per germline, CDR1 SGHTA and CDR2 FQGNSA.

The chain has TRBV4-2 and TRBJ2-7; D is ambiguous. CDR3 length equals 15 residues. V shed 0 bases and J shed 0 bases, with 9 bases lying between them. Looked up from germline, CDR1 is LGHNA and CDR2 is YNFKEQ. The CDR3 reads CASSQDGQSSYEQYF. Here the CDR3 DNA reads TGTGCCAGCAGCCAAGATGGGCAGAGCTCCTACGAGCAGTACTTC.

The V call is TRBV7-2, the J call TRBJ1-2; 8 positions agree with TRBD1. V shed 2 bases and J 5 bases; nucleotides not matched to a gene: 7. Germline lookup yields CDR1 SGHTA and CDR2 FQGNSA. This CDR3 region has 15 residues. CDR3 DNA: TGTGCCAGCAGCTTATTGGACAGGGCTTATTATGGCTACACCTTC. Translated, it gives CASSLLDRAYYGYTF.

This clonotype was counted between two and nine times. This chain joins TRBV10-2 and TRBJ2-3; 8 positions agree with TRBD2. Germline CDR1 and CDR2: WSHSY and SAAADI. This CDR3 has 14 residues. Trimming at V came to 9 bases and at J to 2 bases, leaving 7 bases not matched to a gene. The CDR3 DNA reads as TGCGCCAGTAAAGAGCGGGGGAACACAGATACGCAGTATTTT. It is translated as CASKERGNTDTQYF.

This clonotype was picked up many times. The V gene is TRBV18, the J gene TRBJ1-3; D gene ambiguous. V was cut by 3 bases and J by 4 bases, with 4 bases left in between. Germline CDR1 and CDR2: KGHSH and LQKENI. The CDR3 is 12 residues long. In DNA form, the CDR3 reads TGTGCCAGCTCACCCGGAGGAAACACCATATATTTT. It translates to CASSPGGNTIYF. The entire variable domain, with the rest obtained from reference TRBV18 and TRBJ1-3, is as follows: NAGVMQNPRHLVRRRGQEARLRCSPMKGHSHVYWYRQLPEEGLKFMVYLQKENIIDESGMPKERFSAEFPKEGPSILRIQQVVRGDSAAYFCASSPGGNTIYFGEGSWLTVV.

This clonotype was recorded a few times. The chain recombines TRBV28 with TRBJ1-5, with D tentatively TRBD1 (5 bases). Deletions cut 2 bases from V and 4 bases from J, with 12 bases between. Germline values: CDR1 MDHEN, CDR2 SYDVKM. The CDR3 is 15 residues long. CDR3 DNA sequence: TGTGCCAGCAGTTTACGAGGCAGGGAGAATCAGCCCCAGCATTTT. It translates to CASSLRGRENQPQHF.